This TCR beta chain derives from a study of blood T cell repertoires in COVID-19 (dated by TCRdb to the early 2020s). Broadly, across the study: Samples covering the acute and convalescent phases of COVID-19 were provided by collaborators in the United States, Italy and Spain. The prospective study material was composed of cDNA or gDNA derived from T cells, B-cell-depleted T cells, or PBMCs. Deeply sampled blood TCRbeta repertoires from subjects exposed to, actively infected with, or recovered from COVID-19 were included in the dataset. The repertoires were made available in a free public database intended to serve as a resource for research on the immune response to SARS-CoV-2. The samples were drawn from two sources: the first 160 participants of the ongoing ImmuneRACE study, and 1,254 subjects contributed by 6 global collaborators. Sample metadata almost always included a de-identified subject ID, COVID-19 status, age in years and sex. HLA class I and class II types, where available, came from metadata supplied by the sample provider rather than from assay-based typing. Results and caveats for the whole study, not just this receptor: The quantity of clinical and demographic metadata differed by source and by participant and was supplied without curation.

TCRbeta CDR3 regions were amplified from genomic DNA using the immunoSEQ Assay, a bias-controlled multiplex PCR. For the original study's pipeline: Nucleated cell counts per sample were estimated from amplification of reference gene primers within the assay. To quantify the absolute abundance of each unique TCRbeta CDR3 rearrangement, sequence reads were collapsed and filtered. For each sample, productive Simpson clonality was calculated as the square root of Simpson's diversity index across productive rearrangements. This is the immuneACCESS table as TCRdb keeps it, with only in-frame sequences that have V and J called. A part of the clones is gone; compared with another copy, unresolved V genes explain less than half, and the rest is unexplained. V and J calls and clone size are given by that table; D and trimming were obtained from the DNA. Across this sample there are 150,000 to 200,000 clones, with 80% to 85% seen only once. The ten most abundant clones make up around 5% of the sample.

Participants in the prospective study were aged roughly 18 to 100 years, lived in 20 to 25 United States geographic areas, and enrolled through a virtual design. To assign participants to cohorts, the prospective study relied on clinical history that participants themselves reported in a screening survey and a study questionnaire. A participant counted as exposed if, within 2 weeks of entering the study, that participant had been in contact with someone who had a PCR-confirmed or clinician-diagnosed COVID-19 case. Mobile phlebotomists in the prospective study collected whole blood, serum and a nasopharyngeal or oropharyngeal swab from every participant. Prospective study participants could optionally give additional blood draws and questionnaires over a roughly two-month period. Blood samples from the prospective study were shipped frozen or at room temperature prior to DNA extraction. CDR1 and CDR2 (SGHKS, YYEKEE) derive from the germline V gene (reference sequence). V lost 0 bases and J lost 2 bases; the stretch between them is 11 bases long. The CDR3 covers 15 residues, taking in both the cysteine and the phenylalanine. Only CDR3 DNA is held: 45 bases, read in frame from base 1.

On this clone: This receptor's antigen is unknown. The sample holds no much larger clone one base away, and base qualities are not on file.

Sequenced sample: PBMCs or T cells enriched from blood (not recorded which). The receptor chain draws on TRBV5-5 and TRBJ1-2; possibly the D gene is TRBD1, per 6 matching bases. The origin of this receptor is a man between 65 and 85 years old who had been exposed to COVID-19. Here is the DNA: TGTGCCAGCAGCTTGGCCACCACAGGGAACTATGGCTACACCTTC. The resulting protein is CASSLATTGNYGYTF.